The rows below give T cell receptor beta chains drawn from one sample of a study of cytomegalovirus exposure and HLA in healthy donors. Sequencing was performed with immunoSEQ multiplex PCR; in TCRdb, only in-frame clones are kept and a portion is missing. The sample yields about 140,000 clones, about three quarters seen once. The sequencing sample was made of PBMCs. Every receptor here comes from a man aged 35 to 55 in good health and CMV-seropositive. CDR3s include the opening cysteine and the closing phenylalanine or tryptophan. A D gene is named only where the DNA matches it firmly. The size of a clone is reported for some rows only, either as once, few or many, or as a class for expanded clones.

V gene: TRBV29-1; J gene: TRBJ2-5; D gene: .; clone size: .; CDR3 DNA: TGCAGCGTTCAAGGGGGGCGTTCCCGGTACCAAGAGACCCAGTACTTC; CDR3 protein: CSVQGGRSRYQETQYF
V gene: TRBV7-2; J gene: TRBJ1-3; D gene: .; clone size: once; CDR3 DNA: TGTGCCAGCAGCTTAGAATTCTACTCTGGAAACACCATATATTTT; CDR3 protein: CASSLEFYSGNTIYF
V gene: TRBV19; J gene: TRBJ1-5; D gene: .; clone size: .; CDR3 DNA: TGTGCCAGTAGTATAGTATCGGACGGGGGAGAGCCCCAGCATTTT; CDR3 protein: CASSIVSDGGEPQHF
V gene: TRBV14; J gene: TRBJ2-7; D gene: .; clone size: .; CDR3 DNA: TGTGCCAGCAGCCAAGTTAGGGGCGGCGAGCAGTACTTC; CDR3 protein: CASSQVRGGEQYF
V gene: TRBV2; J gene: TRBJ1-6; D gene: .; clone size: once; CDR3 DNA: TGTGCCAGCAGTGGCCAGCGTGGAGGAAATTCACCCCTCCACTTT; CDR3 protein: CASSGQRGGNSPLHF
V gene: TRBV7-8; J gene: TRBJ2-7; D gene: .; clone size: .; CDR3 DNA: TGTGCCAGCAGCTTAGCGGCGGGCAGCTCCTACGAGCAGTACTTC; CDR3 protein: CASSLAAGSSYEQYF
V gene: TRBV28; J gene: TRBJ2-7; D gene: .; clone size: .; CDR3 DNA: TGTGCCAGCACCCTAGCAGGCACCTCCTACGAGCAGTACTTC; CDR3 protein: CASTLAGTSYEQYF
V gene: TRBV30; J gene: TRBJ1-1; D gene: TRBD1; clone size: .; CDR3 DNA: TGTGCCTGGAGTCGATGGACAGGGGGCTCGCACACTGAAGCTTTCTTT; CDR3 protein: CAWSRWTGGSHTEAFF
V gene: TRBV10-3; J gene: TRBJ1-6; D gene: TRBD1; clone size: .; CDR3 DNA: TGTGCCATCAGTGACAGGGCGGGACAGATTAATTCACCCCTCCACTTT; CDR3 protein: CAISDRAGQINSPLHF
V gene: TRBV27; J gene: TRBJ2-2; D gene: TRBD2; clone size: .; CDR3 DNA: TGTGCCAGCAGTTCCTACGGGAGGACTTCGAACACCGGGGAGCTGTTTTTT; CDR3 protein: CASSSYGRTSNTGELFF
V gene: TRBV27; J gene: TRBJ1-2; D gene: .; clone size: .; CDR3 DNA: TGTGCCAGCAGTTTCCGGGGGGGCGCAGGCTACACCTTC; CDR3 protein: CASSFRGGAGYTF
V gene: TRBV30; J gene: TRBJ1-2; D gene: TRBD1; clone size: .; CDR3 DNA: TGTGCCTGGAGTAAGGGACAGGGGAACTATGGCTACACCTTC; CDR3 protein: CAWSKGQGNYGYTF
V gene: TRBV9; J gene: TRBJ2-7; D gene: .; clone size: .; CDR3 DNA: TGTGCCAGCAGCGTAGGGGGAGGGGGGCCTAACGAGCAGTACTTC; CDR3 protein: CASSVGGGGPNEQYF
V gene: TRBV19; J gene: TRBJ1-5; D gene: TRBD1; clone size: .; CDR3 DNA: TGTGCCAGTAGTACCGGACAGGGTCCCAATCAGCCCCAGCATTTT; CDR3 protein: CASSTGQGPNQPQHF
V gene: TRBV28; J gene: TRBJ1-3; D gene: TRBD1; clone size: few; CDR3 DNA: TGTGCCAGCAGTTTCGTCCCAGGGGGCAAGTCTGGAAACACCATATATTTT; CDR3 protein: CASSFVPGGKSGNTIYF
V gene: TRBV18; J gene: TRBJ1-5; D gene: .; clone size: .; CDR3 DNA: TGTGCCAGCTCCCATACCGGGAAGAGAGATCAGCCCCAGCATTTT; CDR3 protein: CASSHTGKRDQPQHF
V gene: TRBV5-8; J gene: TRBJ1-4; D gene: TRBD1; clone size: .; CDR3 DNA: TGTGCCAGCAGCATTGGTCGGGGGACAGTTAATGAAAAACTGTTTTTT; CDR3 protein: CASSIGRGTVNEKLFF
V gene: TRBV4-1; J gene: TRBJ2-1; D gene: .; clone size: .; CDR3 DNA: TGCGCCAGCAGCCAAGAAGGGGCAGGCTCCTACAATGAGCAGTTCTTC; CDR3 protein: CASSQEGAGSYNEQFF
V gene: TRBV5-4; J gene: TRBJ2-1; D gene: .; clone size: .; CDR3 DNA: TGTGCCAGCAGCTCTGACAGCTACAATGAGCAGTTCTTC; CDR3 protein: CASSSDSYNEQFF
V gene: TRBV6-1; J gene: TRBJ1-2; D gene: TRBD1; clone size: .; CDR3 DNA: TGTGCCAGCAGTGAAGGAGACAGGGTTTATGGCTACACCTTC; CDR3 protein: CASSEGDRVYGYTF
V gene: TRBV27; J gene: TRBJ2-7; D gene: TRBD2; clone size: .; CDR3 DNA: TGTGCCAGCAGCCTAGCGGGGGGCCCCTACGAGCAGTACTTC; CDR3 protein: CASSLAGGPYEQYF
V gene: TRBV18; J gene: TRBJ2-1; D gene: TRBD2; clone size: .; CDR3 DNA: TGTGCCAGCTCACCGCGACTAGCGGGAGGGATCGGTGAGCAGTTCTTC; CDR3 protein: CASSPRLAGGIGEQFF
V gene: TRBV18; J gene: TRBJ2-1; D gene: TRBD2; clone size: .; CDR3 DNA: TGTGCCAGCTCACCCTTGCGGGGGAACTCGGACAATGAGCAGTTCTTC; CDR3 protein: CASSPLRGNSDNEQFF
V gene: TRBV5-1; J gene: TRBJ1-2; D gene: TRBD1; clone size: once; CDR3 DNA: TGCGCCAGCAGCCCGGGACAGACCCTCTATGGCTACACCTTC; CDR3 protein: CASSPGQTLYGYTF
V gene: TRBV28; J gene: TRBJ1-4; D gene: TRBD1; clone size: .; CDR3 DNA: TGTGCCAGCAGTTTAGGGGACAGTTTAAAACTGTTTTTT; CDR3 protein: CASSLGDSLKLFF
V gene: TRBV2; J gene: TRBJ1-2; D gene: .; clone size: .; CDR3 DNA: TGTGCCAGCAGTGAAGCTGGGGCCGGGCTCTACTTC; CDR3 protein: CASSEAGAGLYF
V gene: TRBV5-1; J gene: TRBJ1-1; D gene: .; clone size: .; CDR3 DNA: TGCGCCAGCAGCTTGGACCGGGGTGTCTTCTTT; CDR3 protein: CASSLDRGVFF
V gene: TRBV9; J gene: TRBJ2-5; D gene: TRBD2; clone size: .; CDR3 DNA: TGTGCCAGCAGCGAGACTAGCGGATACCAAGAGACCCAGTACTTC; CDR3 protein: CASSETSGYQETQYF
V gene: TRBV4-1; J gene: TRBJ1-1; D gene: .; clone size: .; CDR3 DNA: TGCGCCAGCAGCCAAGAGGGGGCGTCGGACACTGAAGCTTTCTTT; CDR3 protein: CASSQEGASDTEAFF
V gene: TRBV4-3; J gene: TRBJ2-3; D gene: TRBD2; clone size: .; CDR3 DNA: TGCGCCAGCAGCCAACTTACTAGCGGCACAGATACGCAGTATTTT; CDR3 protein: CASSQLTSGTDTQYF
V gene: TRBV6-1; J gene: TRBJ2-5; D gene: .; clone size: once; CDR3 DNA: TGTGCCAGCAGTGGTGGAGGAGCTCCGGAGACCCAGTACTTC; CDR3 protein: CASSGGGAPETQYF
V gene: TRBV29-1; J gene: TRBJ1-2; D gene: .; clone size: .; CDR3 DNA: TGCAGCGTTTCCAACTCAAACTATGGCTACACCTTC; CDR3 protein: CSVSNSNYGYTF
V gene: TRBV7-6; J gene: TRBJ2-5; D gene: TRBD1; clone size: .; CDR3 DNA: TGTGCCAGCAGCCCCCCCGGCCGGGACAGGGGGCGCCCAGGGAAGACCCAGTACTTC; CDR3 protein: CASSPPGRDRGRPGKTQYF
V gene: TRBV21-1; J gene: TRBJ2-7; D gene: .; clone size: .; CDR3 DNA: TGTGCCAGCAGCAAAGGAGCGGGGCCTTTTGACGAGCAGTACTTC; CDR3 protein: CASSKGAGPFDEQYF
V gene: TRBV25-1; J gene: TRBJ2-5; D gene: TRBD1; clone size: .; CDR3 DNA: TGTGCCAGTAGGGGACAGGGTGGGTCGGAGACCCAGTACTTC; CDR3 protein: CASRGQGGSETQYF
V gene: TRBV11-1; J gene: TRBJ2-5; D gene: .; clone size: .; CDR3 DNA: TGTGCCAGCAGCTTAGCTCGGGTTTCAGAGACCCAGTACTTC; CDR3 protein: CASSLARVSETQYF
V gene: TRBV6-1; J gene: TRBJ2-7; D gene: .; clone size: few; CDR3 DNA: TGTGCCAGCAGTGAAGCGCTTCGGGCTAGCTCCGGCTACGAGCAGTACTTC; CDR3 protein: CASSEALRASSGYEQYF
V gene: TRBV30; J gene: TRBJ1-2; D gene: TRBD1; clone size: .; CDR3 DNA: TGTGCCTGGTTACAGGGGCCGGCTAACTATGGCTACACCTTC; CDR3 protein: CAWLQGPANYGYTF
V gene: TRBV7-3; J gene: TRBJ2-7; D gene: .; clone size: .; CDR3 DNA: TGTGCCAGCAGCTTAATGGGGGGTAGGGCCTACGAGCAGTACTTC; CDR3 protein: CASSLMGGRAYEQYF
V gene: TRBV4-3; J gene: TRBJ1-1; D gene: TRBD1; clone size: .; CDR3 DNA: TGCGCCAGCAGCCAAGATGCAGGGGGAACTGAAGCTTTCTTT; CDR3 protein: CASSQDAGGTEAFF
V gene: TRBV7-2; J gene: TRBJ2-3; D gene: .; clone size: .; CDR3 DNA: TGTGCCAGCACCAAAGGGAGAAGCACAGATACGCAGTATTTT; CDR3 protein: CASTKGRSTDTQYF
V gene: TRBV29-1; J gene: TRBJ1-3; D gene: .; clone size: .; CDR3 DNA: TGCAGCGTAGTAGCGGGTCCCGGAAACACCATATATTTT; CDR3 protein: CSVVAGPGNTIYF
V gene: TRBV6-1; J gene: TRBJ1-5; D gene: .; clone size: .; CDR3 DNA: TGTGCCAGCATCTCCTATAATAGCAATCAGCCCCAGCATTTT; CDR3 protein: CASISYNSNQPQHF
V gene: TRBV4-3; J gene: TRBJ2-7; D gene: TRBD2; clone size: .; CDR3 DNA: TGCGCCAGCAGCCCGGGGGGGGGCATTAGCTCCTACGAGCAGTACTTC; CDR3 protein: CASSPGGGISSYEQYF
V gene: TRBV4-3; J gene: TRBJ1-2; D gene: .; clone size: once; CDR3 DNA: TGCGCCAGCAGCCAAGATTTCCTGGTTCGGGGGTCTTTAGGCTACACCTTC; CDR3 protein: CASSQDFLVRGSLGYTF
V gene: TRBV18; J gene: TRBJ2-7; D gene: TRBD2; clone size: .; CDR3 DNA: TGTGCCAGCTCACCACGCTTGAGCGGGGTCCCTACGCAGCAGTACTTC; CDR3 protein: CASSPRLSGVPTQQYF
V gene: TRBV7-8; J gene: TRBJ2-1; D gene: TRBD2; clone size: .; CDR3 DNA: TGTGCCAGCAGCTTAGACCGCGGGGGACGGTACAATGAGCAGTTCTTC; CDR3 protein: CASSLDRGGRYNEQFF
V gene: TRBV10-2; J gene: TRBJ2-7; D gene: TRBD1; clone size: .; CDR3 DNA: TGCGCCAGCAGACCCGGGACAGTAGGAGTCGAGCAGTACTTC; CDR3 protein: CASRPGTVGVEQYF
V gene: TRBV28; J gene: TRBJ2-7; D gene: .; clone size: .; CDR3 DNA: TGTGCCAGCAGTATAGCCACCTCCTACGAGCAGTACTTC; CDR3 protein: CASSIATSYEQYF
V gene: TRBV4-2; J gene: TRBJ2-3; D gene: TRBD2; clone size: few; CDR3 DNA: TGTGCCAGCAGCCAATCCACTAGCGGGAGGCGCACAGATACGCAGTATTTT; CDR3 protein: CASSQSTSGRRTDTQYF